The T cell receptor (beta chain) described here comes from a study of early T cells in non-severe SARS-CoV-2 infection. Overall study: The input, bulk RNA from unsorted whole blood, was sequenced, and chains were unpaired.

This clonotype was found many times. Its antigen is unknown. Findings and caveats of the study: Matches to VDJdb favored anti-spike CD8 responses and missed private and CD4 specificities.

Each single cDNA molecule received a unique molecular identifier. MiXCR, applied by TCRdb to the 5' RACE reads, yields one record per CDR3 protein. The table lists roughly 99,000 distinct CDR3 sequences, 12% of them singletons. Trimming removed 2 bases from V and 5 bases from J, with 9 bases in between. Germline values: CDR1 SEHNR, CDR2 FQNEAQ (reference sequence). This CDR3 has 13 amino acids. The receptor comes from an adult who was a healthcare worker with PCR-confirmed SARS-CoV-2 infection or an uninfected control (not recorded which). The chain employs TRBV7-9 and TRBJ2-5; unclear D gene. The source was whole blood, collected at baseline. The DNA of the CDR3 is TGTGCCAGCAGCTTAAGACCCACGGAGACCCAGTACTTC. As protein: CASSLRPTETQYF.